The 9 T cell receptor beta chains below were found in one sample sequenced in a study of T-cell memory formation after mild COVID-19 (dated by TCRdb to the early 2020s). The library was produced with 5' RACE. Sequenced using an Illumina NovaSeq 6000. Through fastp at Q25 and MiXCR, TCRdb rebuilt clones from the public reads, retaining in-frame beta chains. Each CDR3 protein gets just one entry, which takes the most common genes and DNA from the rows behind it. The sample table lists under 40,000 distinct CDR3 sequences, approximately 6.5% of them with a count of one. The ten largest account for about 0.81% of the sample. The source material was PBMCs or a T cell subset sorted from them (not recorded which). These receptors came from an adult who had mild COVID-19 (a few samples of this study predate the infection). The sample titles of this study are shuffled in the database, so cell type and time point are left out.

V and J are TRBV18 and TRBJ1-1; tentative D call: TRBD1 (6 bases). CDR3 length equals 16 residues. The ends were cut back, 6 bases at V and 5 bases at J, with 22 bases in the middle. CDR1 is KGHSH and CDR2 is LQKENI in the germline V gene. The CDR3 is CASSPQRGAGGTEAFF. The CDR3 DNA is TGTGCCAGCTCTCCCCAGAGGGGGGCTGGGGGAACTGAAGCTTTCTTT.

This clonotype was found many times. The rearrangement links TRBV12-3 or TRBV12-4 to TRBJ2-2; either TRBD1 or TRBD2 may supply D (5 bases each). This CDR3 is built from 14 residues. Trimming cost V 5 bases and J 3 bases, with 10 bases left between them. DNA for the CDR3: TGTGCCAGCAGTCGGGACGGCGACACCGGGGAGCTGTTTTTT. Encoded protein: CASSRDGDTGELFF.

As DNA, the CDR3 is TGTGCCAGCAGCGTACCGCAAACAGGGGGCCCCACAGATACGCAGTATTTT. It is translated as CASSVPQTGGPTDTQYF. The rearrangement uses TRBV9 and TRBJ2-3; 9 nucleotides align to TRBD1. CDR1 and CDR2 from the germline V gene are SGDLS and YYNGEE. Unmatched junction bases numbered 8, after V lost 1 base and J lost 2 bases. CDR3 length: 17 residues.

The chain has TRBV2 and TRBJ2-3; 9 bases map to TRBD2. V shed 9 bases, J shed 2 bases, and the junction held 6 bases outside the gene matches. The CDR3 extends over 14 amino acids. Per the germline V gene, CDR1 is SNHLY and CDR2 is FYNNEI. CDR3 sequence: CASRLAATTDTQYF. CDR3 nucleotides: TGTGCCAGTCGACTAGCGGCAACCACAGATACGCAGTATTTT.

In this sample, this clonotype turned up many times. CDR3: CASSSNREAYNEQYF. The CDR3 DNA is TGTGCCAGCTCATCCAACAGGGAGGCGTATAACGAGCAGTACTTC. The chain employs TRBV18 and TRBJ2-7; D possibly uses TRBD1 or TRBD2 (6 bases each). Germline CDR1 reads KGHSH; CDR2 reads LQKENI. This CDR3 region has 15 residues. The ends were cut back, 5 bases at V and 5 bases at J, with 19 bases in the middle. Full variable domain (missing parts from reference TRBV18 and TRBJ2-7): NAGVMQNPRHLVRRRGQEARLRCSPMKGHSHVYWYRQLPEEGLKFMVYLQKENIIDESGMPKERFSAEFPKEGPSILRIQQVVRGDSAAYFCASSSNREAYNEQYFGPGTRLTVT.

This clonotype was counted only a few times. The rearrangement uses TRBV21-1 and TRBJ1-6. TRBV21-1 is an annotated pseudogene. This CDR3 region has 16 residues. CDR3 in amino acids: CASSERTSLRGSPLHF. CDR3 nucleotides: TGTGCCAGCAGCGAGCGGACTTCACTTCGTGGTTCACCCCTCCACTTT.

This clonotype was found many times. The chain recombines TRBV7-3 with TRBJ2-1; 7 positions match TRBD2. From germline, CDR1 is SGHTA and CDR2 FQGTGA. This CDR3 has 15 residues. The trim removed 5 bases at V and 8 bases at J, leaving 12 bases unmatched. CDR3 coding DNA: TGTGCCAGCAGCCCTCGTGCGGGAGCTGGCTATGAGCAGTTCTTC. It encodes CASSPRAGAGYEQFF.

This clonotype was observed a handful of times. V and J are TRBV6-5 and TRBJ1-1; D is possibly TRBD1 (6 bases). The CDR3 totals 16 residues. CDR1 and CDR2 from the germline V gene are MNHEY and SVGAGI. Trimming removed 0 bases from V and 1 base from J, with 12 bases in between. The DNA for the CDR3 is TGTGCCAGCAGTTACTCTGGCAGGGGAACGAACACTGAAGCTTTCTTT. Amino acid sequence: CASSYSGRGTNTEAFF.

CDR3 DNA sequence: TGCAGCGTTGAAGTTGGACAGGGGCAGACCCAGTACTTC. This gives the protein CSVEVGQGQTQYF. The chain joins TRBV29-1 to TRBJ2-5, with 9 bases aligning to TRBD1. Germline CDR1 is SQVTM and CDR2 is ANQGSEA. Germline trimming cut 1 base from V and 6 bases from J; bases unmatched to any gene: 3. The CDR3 consists of 13 residues.